A selection of T cell receptor beta chains follows, all from one sample in a study of T-cell memory formation after mild COVID-19. Each CDR3 protein gets one entry after TCRdb re-called the 5' RACE reads with MiXCR. Among about 290,000 distinct CDR3 sequences, less than 20% were seen once, and the ten largest hold around a fifth. Sequenced input: PBMCs or a T cell subset sorted from them (not recorded which). All receptors come from a man younger than 35 who had mild COVID-19 (a few samples of this study predate the infection). Cell type and time point are not known. CDR3s include the opening cysteine and the closing phenylalanine or tryptophan. The order of the fields is clone size, V gene, D gene, J gene, CDR3 DNA, CDR3 protein. D genes are given only for firm matches. Clone size is stated in some rows and not others, as once, few, many or a class when expanded.

.	TRBV15	.	TRBJ2-6	TGTGCCACCAGCAGCGCAGGGATCGGGGCCAACGTCCTGACTTTC	CATSSAGIGANVLTF
.	TRBV25-1	.	TRBJ2-3	TGTGCCAGCACCACTGAGAGGGAGAAGTATTTT	CASTTEREKYF
many	TRBV6-5	TRBD1	TRBJ1-1	TGTGCCAGCAGAGGGACAGGGCCCACTGAAGCTTTCTTT	CASRGTGPTEAFF
many	TRBV11-2	.	TRBJ2-2	TGTGCCAGCAGCCTTATCACCGGGGAGCTGTTTTTT	CASSLITGELFF
.	TRBV20-1	.	TRBJ1-2	TGCAGTGCTTGGCCCGCTAGTAGGGGACCCTCCTTC	CSAWPASRGPSF
.	TRBV6-4	.	TRBJ2-2	TGTGCCAGCAGTGACTCGGCGGGGAACACCGGGGAGCTGTTTTTT	CASSDSAGNTGELFF
few	TRBV19	.	TRBJ1-4	TGTGCCAGTAGTCCCGGACGATGGAAAACTAATGAAAAACTGTTTTTT	CASSPGRWKTNEKLFF
once	TRBV27	TRBD1	TRBJ1-1	TGTGCCAGCAGCGGACGTCCTCGGACAGGGACAGGGAGGACTGAAGCTTTCTTT	CASSGRPRTGTGRTEAFF
few	TRBV10-2	.	TRBJ2-7	TGCGCCAGCACATCTCAGAATCTTATATCCTACGAGCAGTACTTC	CASTSQNLISYEQYF
.	TRBV7-6	.	TRBJ2-6	TGTGCCAGCACGGCGGGGCGGCCTGGGGCCAACGTCCTGACTTTC	CASTAGRPGANVLTF
.	TRBV20-1	TRBD2	TRBJ2-5	TGCAGTGCTGGCCAACTAGCGGGGACGGAGACCCAGTACTTC	CSAGQLAGTETQYF
.	TRBV7-9	TRBD1	TRBJ1-3	TGTGCCAGCAGCTTAGAGCCCCTGGTGACAGGGAACGTCGAACACACCATATATTTT	CASSLEPLVTGNVEHTIYF
.	TRBV5-1	.	TRBJ1-1	TGCGCCAGCAGCGATATGGTAGTAGCAGGGACCACTGAAGCTTTCTTT	CASSDMVVAGTTEAFF
few	TRBV18	.	TRBJ2-7	TGTGCCAGCTCACCTGGTGCGGACAGTCACTCCTACGAGCAGTACTTC	CASSPGADSHSYEQYF
few	TRBV7-3	.	TRBJ1-1	TGTGCCAGCAGCTTCTACCCGGGGGACACTGAAGCTTTCTTT	CASSFYPGDTEAFF
.	TRBV2	.	TRBJ1-2	TGTGCCAGCAGTGAAGTCGGTCACAGGATAGCGTATGGCTACACCTTC	CASSEVGHRIAYGYTF
.	TRBV10-1	.	TRBJ2-5	TGCGCCAGCAGTGAGTCGATAGCCGGTGCGGGAGAGACCCAGTACTTC	CASSESIAGAGETQYF
.	TRBV12-3/TRBV12-4	TRBD2	TRBJ2-1	TGTGCCAGCAGTTTACCTAGCGGGGGGGATGAGCAGTTCTTC	CASSLPSGGDEQFF
.	TRBV14	.	TRBJ2-1	TGTGCCAGCAGCCAAGCTGGGTGGGCCAATGAGCAGTTCTTC	CASSQAGWANEQFF
few	TRBV12-3/TRBV12-4	TRBD1	TRBJ2-1	TGTGCCAGCAGTCCTCCGGTCCGGACAGGGGGCAGGAATGAGCAGTTCTTC	CASSPPVRTGGRNEQFF
few	TRBV9	.	TRBJ1-4	TGTGCCAGCAGCGTAGGGAGTTGGACTAATGAAAAACTGTTTTTT	CASSVGSWTNEKLFF
few	TRBV10-3	.	TRBJ2-5	TGTGCCATCAGTGAACGCCCCTCGGGAAGGGGAGAGACCCAGTACTTC	CAISERPSGRGETQYF
few	TRBV24-1	TRBD1	TRBJ1-5	TGTGCCACCAGTGACGGACAGGGGCCCCCTCGCAATCAGCCCCAGCATTTT	CATSDGQGPPRNQPQHF
few	TRBV7-3	TRBD2	TRBJ2-1	TGTGCCAGCAGCTTTAGCGGGGGGGCGGAAAATGAGCAGTTCTTC	CASSFSGGAENEQFF
.	TRBV9	.	TRBJ2-7	TGTGCCAGCAGCCAGGGAGACGGTAGACTCTACGAGCAGTACTTC	CASSQGDGRLYEQYF
.	TRBV20-1	TRBD2	TRBJ2-5	TGCAGTGCCGGGACTAGCGGGGAAGAGACCCAGTACTTC	CSAGTSGEETQYF
few	TRBV30	TRBD1	TRBJ1-1	TGTGCCTGGGACAGGGGCACTGAAGCTTTCTTT	CAWDRGTEAFF
many	TRBV10-3	TRBD2	TRBJ2-5	TGTGCCATCAGTCGTCGGGCCCTAGCGGGGGACATCCAAGAGACCCAGTACTTC	CAISRRALAGDIQETQYF
many	TRBV12-3/TRBV12-4	.	TRBJ2-3	TGTGCCAGCAGACTGGGTGGTACAGATACGCAGTATTTT	CASRLGGTDTQYF
.	TRBV6-5	.	TRBJ1-1	TGTGCCAGCAGTTACTCGACAACAGGGGAAGCTTTCTTT	CASSYSTTGEAFF
few	TRBV20-1	.	TRBJ2-1	TGCAGTGCTAGGGGGACGGGATTATACAATGAGCAGTTCTTC	CSARGTGLYNEQFF
.	TRBV6-5	.	TRBJ1-6	TGTGCCAGCAGTACCCTGTGGGGGGTGATCAATTCACCCCTCCACTTT	CASSTLWGVINSPLHF
few	TRBV6-2/TRBV6-3	.	TRBJ2-1	TGTGCCAGCAGTTATTTGTGGACGGAGCAGTTCTTC	CASSYLWTEQFF
.	TRBV20-1	TRBD2	TRBJ2-5	TGCAGTGCCGTGACTAGCGGGGCCGAAGAGACCCAGTACTTC	CSAVTSGAEETQYF
.	TRBV6-5	.	TRBJ2-2	TGTGCCAGCAGTTACTCTAGGGGAGGCGGGGAGCTGTTTTTT	CASSYSRGGGELFF
.	TRBV18	TRBD1	TRBJ1-6	TGTGCCAGCACGGAGGACAGGGTAGCCTATAATTCACCCCTCCACTTT	CASTEDRVAYNSPLHF
few	TRBV20-1	.	TRBJ2-1	TGCAGTGCTAGATATCAGAGTGTTTACAATGAGCAGTTCTTC	CSARYQSVYNEQFF
few	TRBV20-1	TRBD1	TRBJ1-1	TGCAGTGCTAGTTGGACAGGGGACACTGAAGCTTTCTTT	CSASWTGDTEAFF
.	TRBV12-3/TRBV12-4	.	TRBJ1-2	TGTGCCAGCAGTCTGCGGGGGGGAGGTTACTATGGCTACACCTTC	CASSLRGGGYYGYTF
.	TRBV7-9	.	TRBJ1-2	TGTGCCAGCAGCTTACCCCGACAGAGAAAGTATGGCTACACCTTC	CASSLPRQRKYGYTF
few	TRBV4-3	TRBD1	TRBJ2-4	TGCGCCAGCAGCCAAGAAGGGACAGGGGGGCACATTCAGTACTTC	CASSQEGTGGHIQYF
once	TRBV6-5	TRBD1	TRBJ1-6	TGTGCCAGCAGTTGGCAGGGGGGGGCGAATTCACCCCTCCACTTT	CASSWQGGANSPLHF
many	TRBV5-1	.	TRBJ1-2	TGCGCCAGCAGACTCTTAGACGGACTCTACACCTTC	CASRLLDGLYTF
few	TRBV7-2	.	TRBJ2-3	TGTGCCAGCAGCTTAGGTCGTATGGCGGGGACAGATACGCAGTATTTT	CASSLGRMAGTDTQYF
.	TRBV6-2/TRBV6-3	TRBD1	TRBJ2-4	TGTGCCAGCAGTTACTCGGGGACAGGGGTCATTCAGTACTTC	CASSYSGTGVIQYF
few	TRBV5-1	.	TRBJ1-3	TGCGCCAGCAGCTTGGGGGTACGAAACACCATATATTTT	CASSLGVRNTIYF
few	TRBV2	.	TRBJ1-2	TGTGCCAGCAGTGATAGGCTTCCTAACTATGGCTACACCTTC	CASSDRLPNYGYTF
few	TRBV28	.	TRBJ1-4	TGTGCCAGCAGTTTCGGAAGATATAATGAAAAACTGTTTTTT	CASSFGRYNEKLFF
few	TRBV4-3	.	TRBJ2-1	TGCGCCAGCAGCCAAGATGAAGGTCCTAGCTTCAATGAGCAGTTCTTC	CASSQDEGPSFNEQFF
.	TRBV15	.	TRBJ1-4	TGTGCCACCAGCAGAGAGTCAGGGAATGAAAAACTGTTTTTT	CATSRESGNEKLFF
many	TRBV29-1	TRBD2	TRBJ2-1	TGCAGCGCCTCATGGGGGGGTGAGCAGTTCTTC	CSASWGGEQFF
few	TRBV20-1	.	TRBJ1-1	TGCAGTGCTAGAGGGACGGCTAACACTGAAGCTTTCTTT	CSARGTANTEAFF
.	TRBV5-1	TRBD1	TRBJ2-3	TGCGCCAGCAGCTGGGGGACAGGGGTCCTCGCAGATACGCAGTATTTT	CASSWGTGVLADTQYF
.	TRBV5-5	TRBD1	TRBJ2-3	TGTGCCAGCAGCTGGCGGGACAGGGGGCCTGGCCCAGATACGCAGTATTTT	CASSWRDRGPGPDTQYF
.	TRBV12-3/TRBV12-4	TRBD1	TRBJ2-2	TGTGCCAGCAAGGGGACAGGGGGGACAACCGGGGAGCTGTTTTTT	CASKGTGGTTGELFF
few	TRBV9	.	TRBJ2-1	TGTGCCAGCAGCTCGCCGGGACATTCCTCCTACAATGAGCAGTTCTTC	CASSSPGHSSYNEQFF